One and the same sample provided the 30 T cell receptor beta chains below, sequenced in a study of T cell responses to AZD1222 COVID-19 vaccine. Data came from immunoSEQ multiplex PCR; TCRdb stores just in-frame clones and leaves some out. The table includes 90,000 to 110,000 clones, roughly nine tenths detected once. The starting material was peripheral blood, obtained 28 days after the second AZD1222 dose. Receptor source: an adult who received the AZD1222 COVID-19 vaccine.

V gene TRBV3-1 (or the pseudogene TRBV3-2) combines with J gene TRBJ2-7, with 7 bases lining up with TRBD2. From germline, CDR1 is LGHDT and CDR2 YNNKEL (reference sequence). Unmatched junction bases numbered 9, after V lost 0 bases and J lost 4 bases. The CDR3 contains 16 residues. This CDR3 reads CASSQDRASGKYEQYF. The CDR3 nucleotides are TGTGCCAGCAGCCAAGATAGGGCTAGCGGAAAGTACGAGCAGTACTTC.

The J gene is TRBJ2-2, the V gene TRBV7-9; D is ambiguous. The CDR3 runs 15 residues. Between the trimmed V and J ends, which lost 0 bases and 0 bases, there was a span of 5 bases. The germline CDR1 and CDR2 sequences are SEHNR and FQNEAQ (reference sequence). In DNA form, the CDR3 reads TGTGCCAGCAGCTTAGCTGGCGCGAACACCGGGGAGCTGTTTTTT. Residues: CASSLAGANTGELFF.

V gene TRBV19 combines with J gene TRBJ2-2, with a tentative D call TRBD2 (5 bases). This CDR3 spans 15 amino acids. The V and J ends lost 7 bases and 6 bases respectively, with 18 bases between them. Germline V lookup: CDR1 LNHDA, CDR2 SQIVND (reference sequence). The CDR3 nucleotides are TGTGCCAGTAAGCCCCTCAGTCTAGCCGCCGGGGAGCTGTTTTTT. This encodes CASKPLSLAAGELFF.

The chain carries TRBV29-1 and TRBJ2-7; 15 bases map to TRBD2. Germline assignment: CDR1 SQVTM and CDR2 ANQGSEA. The V gene end was trimmed by 3 bases and the J gene end by 4 bases; junction bases not matched to a gene: 7. This CDR3 contains 16 residues. This CDR3 is CSVEGLAGGFVYEQYF. DNA of the CDR3: TGCAGCGTTGAGGGACTAGCGGGAGGCTTTGTATACGAGCAGTACTTC.

The chain couples TRBV3-1 (or the pseudogene TRBV3-2) to TRBJ1-1; D is unclear. V lost 8 bases and J 6 bases, leaving 10 bases between the germline ends. This CDR3 is built from 11 residues. Germline V gene lookup returns CDR1 LGHDT and CDR2 YNNKEL (reference sequence). In nucleotides, the CDR3 is TGTGCCAGCGGTATTGAGGCTGAAGCTTTCTTT. It encodes CASGIEAEAFF.

CDR3 loop: CASSLMGGNEQFF. The CDR3 bases are TGTGCCAGCAGCCTAATGGGGGGAAATGAGCAGTTCTTC. V usage is TRBV7-2 and J usage is TRBJ2-1; D may be TRBD2 (6 bases). Germline V gene sequence: CDR1 SGHTA, CDR2 FQGNSA. V gave up 5 bases and J gave up 7 bases, with 12 bases separating them. This CDR3 spans 13 amino acids.

The genes are TRBV6-2 or TRBV6-3 and TRBJ1-6; D remains ambiguous. Germline lookup yields CDR1 MNHEY and CDR2 SVGEGT. The CDR3 is made up of 13 amino acids. V lost 2 bases and J 10 bases, leaving 9 bases between the germline ends. The CDR3 is CASSYATPSPLHF. For the CDR3, the DNA is TGTGCCAGCAGTTACGCGACGCCGTCACCCCTCCACTTT.

The chain combines TRBV11-2 with TRBJ1-2; 8 nucleotides align to TRBD1. The CDR3 loop spans 15 amino acids. Germline V lookup: CDR1 SGHAT, CDR2 FQNNGV. V lost 4 bases, J lost 5 bases, and 9 bases stayed unmatched. The CDR3 sequence is CASSSPTGTGYGYTF. Here the CDR3 DNA reads TGTGCCAGCAGCTCCCCGACCGGGACAGGATATGGCTACACCTTC.

V gene TRBV5-1 combines with J gene TRBJ1-4; TRBD1 might be the D (5 bases). Germline CDR1 SGHRS, CDR2 YFSETQ. The CDR3 has 15 residues. V was cut by 4 bases and J by 7 bases, with 17 bases left in between. The CDR3 loop reads CASSARQGGGEKLFF. DNA for the CDR3: TGCGCCAGCAGCGCTCGCCAGGGAGGAGGTGAAAAACTGTTTTTT.

This clone was detected a few times. The chain carries TRBV2 and TRBJ1-5; 7 bases agree with TRBD1. After removal of 4 bases from V and 0 bases from J, the junction contained 12 bases not matched to a gene. The CDR3 is 18 amino acids. The germline CDR1 and CDR2 sequences are SNHLY and FYNNEI. In DNA form, the CDR3 reads TGTGCCAGCAGTGTTCTTCCGGGACAGAAGTATAGCAATCAGCCCCAGCATTTT. The encoded protein is CASSVLPGQKYSNQPQHF.

Points on this clone: The same CDR3 can be traced to other DNA sequences in this sample. The V gene is TRBV7-2, the J gene TRBJ2-3; TRBD2 aligns across 11 bases. V lost 1 base, J lost 6 bases, and 3 bases stayed unmatched. This CDR3 has 15 residues. CDR1 and CDR2 from the germline V gene are SGHTA and FQGNSA. CDR3 sequence reads: CASSLGLAGSDTQYF. DNA of the CDR3: TGTGCCAGCAGCTTAGGACTAGCGGGATCCGATACGCAGTATTTT.

A note on this clone: This same CDR3 is encoded by further DNA sequences in the sample. The V call is TRBV7-2, the J call TRBJ2-3; no definite D call. Germline CDR1 reads SGHTA; CDR2 reads FQGNSA. CDR3 size: 13 residues. The V gene lost 5 bases and the J gene lost 0 bases, with 6 bases spanning the gap. CDR3: CASSLFSTDTQYF. The DNA for the CDR3 is TGTGCCAGCAGCCTGTTTAGCACAGATACGCAGTATTTT.

The rearrangement uses TRBV5-1 and TRBJ1-2, with a possible D match to TRBD1 (6 bases). CDR3 length: 16 amino acids. V lost 4 bases and J 0 bases, leaving 16 bases between the germline ends. Germline V lookup: CDR1 SGHRS, CDR2 YFSETQ. CDR3 DNA sequence: TGCGCCAGCAGCGTTAACAGGGAGGGAGCTAACTATGGCTACACCTTC. This gives the protein CASSVNREGANYGYTF.

The V gene is TRBV5-1, the J gene TRBJ2-5, with 7 bases that match TRBD1. Germline V gene sequence: CDR1 SGHRS, CDR2 YFSETQ. This CDR3 region has 13 residues. J gave up 5 bases and V 4 bases, and 5 bases lay outside the gene matches. The CDR3 sequence is CASSRGQSETQYF. The CDR3, as DNA: TGCGCCAGCAGCAGGGGGCAATCGGAGACCCAGTACTTC.

The chain recombines TRBV13 with TRBJ2-7; a weak D match, TRBD1 (7 bases). V was trimmed by 8 bases and J by 6 bases, leaving 17 bases between them. The CDR3 extends over 13 amino acids. Germline V gene data show CDR1 as PRHDT and CDR2 as FYEKMQ (reference sequence). The CDR3 loop reads CASGKAGGSEQYF. As DNA, the CDR3 is TGTGCCAGCGGGAAGGCAGGGGGGAGCGAGCAGTACTTC.

This clone was observed a single time. CDR3 protein: CASRTLVVEKLFF. DNA of the CDR3: TGTGCCAGCAGGACCCTGGTAGTTGAAAAACTGTTTTTT. The chain has TRBV6-5 and TRBJ1-4; D gene uncertain. The CDR3 has 13 amino acids. The V gene lost 6 bases and the J gene lost 7 bases, with 12 bases spanning the gap. Per the germline V gene, CDR1 is MNHEY and CDR2 is SVGAGI.

The J gene is TRBJ1-3, the V gene TRBV19, with D hard to call. The germline V gene encodes CDR1 LNHDA and CDR2 SQIVND (reference sequence). V was cut by 9 bases and J by 3 bases, with 15 bases left in between. This CDR3 region has 14 residues. CDR3 sequence (DNA): TGTGCCAGCCACCTTGGAGGGAATGGAAACACCATATATTTT. Its translation is CASHLGGNGNTIYF.

The chain combines TRBV25-1 with TRBJ2-7; 9 bases are shared with TRBD1. Germline values: CDR1 MGHDK, CDR2 SYGVNS. The CDR3 runs to 13 residues. The junction had 9 bases not matched to a gene; V was cut back by 11 bases and J by 4 bases. The chain's CDR3 is CASRGTGIYEQYF. CDR3 bases: TGTGCCTCCAGGGGGACAGGGATTTACGAGCAGTACTTC.

This clone has just a few counts. The V call is TRBV4-2, the J call TRBJ2-1; tentatively, D is TRBD2 (5 bases). Trimming stripped 5 bases from V and 0 bases from J, with 20 bases between. CDR1 LGHNA and CDR2 YNFKEQ come from the germline V gene. The CDR3 has 18 amino acids. DNA of the CDR3: TGTGCCAGCAGCGCCCAGTTATTAAGCGGACCCTCCTACAATGAGCAGTTCTTC. This encodes CASSAQLLSGPSYNEQFF.

The chain employs TRBV5-6 and TRBJ2-1; D ambiguous. V lost 0 bases and J 2 bases, leaving 12 bases between the germline ends. Germline-derived CDR1 and CDR2 are SGHDT and YYEEEE. The CDR3 is made up of 16 amino acids. The CDR3 is CASSLEVWRAYNEQFF. For the CDR3, the DNA is TGTGCCAGCAGCTTGGAGGTGTGGCGCGCCTACAATGAGCAGTTCTTC.

The chain employs TRBV6-5 and TRBJ1-5; D is unclear. V shed 6 bases and J shed 5 bases, with 11 bases lying between them. The CDR3 length is 13 residues. Per the germline V gene, CDR1 is MNHEY and CDR2 is SVGAGI. The CDR3 DNA is TGTGCCAGCAGGGGTCAAGTTCATCAGCCCCAGCATTTT. Amino acid sequence: CASRGQVHQPQHF.

The V call is TRBV13, the J call TRBJ2-3; D not resolved. Trimming removed 5 bases from V and 0 bases from J, with 6 bases in between. This CDR3 has 13 residues. From germline, CDR1 is PRHDT and CDR2 FYEKMQ (reference sequence). CDR3 in DNA: TGTGCCAGCAGCCCGGGTAGCACAGATACGCAGTATTTT. This encodes CASSPGSTDTQYF.

The J gene is TRBJ1-1, the V gene TRBV7-9; D gene uncertain. Trimming took off 5 bases at V and 2 bases at J, with 9 bases between the two ends. CDR3 size: 13 residues. The V gene's germline CDR1 is SEHNR and CDR2 FQNEAQ (reference sequence). CDR3: CASSEGLNTEAFF. The DNA for the CDR3 is TGTGCCAGCAGCGAAGGGCTTAACACTGAAGCTTTCTTT.

The V and J genes are TRBV5-4 and TRBJ2-2; D not certain. V dropped 3 bases and J dropped 6 bases, with 15 bases sitting between them. The V gene's germline CDR1 is SGHNT and CDR2 YYREEE (reference sequence). The CDR3 spans 15 residues. CDR3 sequence (DNA): TGTGCCAGCAGCTACTCCGGTGCAACACCCGGGGAGCTGTTTTTT. The encoded protein is CASSYSGATPGELFF.

The V gene is TRBV15, the J gene TRBJ2-7; TRBD1 is a possible D gene (6 bases). The CDR3 runs to 14 residues. Germline-derived CDR1 and CDR2 are LNHNV and YYDKDF (reference sequence). Trimming stripped 0 bases from V and 12 bases from J, with 18 bases between. CDR3 DNA: TGTGCCACCAGCAGAGATGGTAGGACAGATAGAATGTACTTC. The encoded protein is CATSRDGRTDRMYF.

This chain connects TRBV5-4 to TRBJ1-2, with D perhaps matching TRBD1 (6 bases). Looked up from germline, CDR1 is SGHNT and CDR2 is YYREEE (reference sequence). This CDR3 is 14 amino acids long. Trimming cost V 0 bases and J 3 bases, with 9 bases left between them. CDR3 sequence reads: CASSLETGYYGYTF. Here the CDR3 DNA reads TGTGCCAGCAGCTTGGAAACAGGGTACTATGGCTACACCTTC. Filled out from reference TRBV5-4 and TRBJ1-2, the complete variable domain reads ETGVTQSPTHLIKTRGQQVTLRCSSQSGHNTVSWYQQALGQGPQFIFQYYREEENGRGNFPPRFSGLQFPNYSSELNVNALELDDSALYLCASSLETGYYGYTFGSGTRLTVV.

This chain uses TRBV29-1 with TRBJ1-1; D not certain. CDR1 is SQVTM, CDR2 ANQGSEA, per germline. V was shortened by 4 bases and J by 4 bases, with 4 bases between the two germline ends. The CDR3 consists of 10 residues. The CDR3 here is CSVGATEAFF. In DNA form, the CDR3 reads TGCAGCGTTGGTGCCACTGAAGCTTTCTTT.

This chain uses TRBV5-1 with TRBJ2-5; D is possibly TRBD2 (5 bases). In germline, CDR1 is SGHRS, CDR2 YFSETQ. CDR3 length: 14 amino acids. V was clipped by 0 bases and J by 5 bases, with 11 bases between them. CDR3 in DNA: TGCGCCAGCAGCTTGGGAGCGGACCGGGAGACCCAGTACTTC. Protein sequence: CASSLGADRETQYF.

The chain is built from TRBV11-2 and TRBJ2-2; D remains ambiguous. The length of the CDR3 is 14 residues. The V end was cut by 8 bases, the J end by 1 base, with 11 bases between. Germline loops: CDR1 SGHAT, CDR2 FQNNGV. CDR3: CASRRPGNTGELFF. The CDR3 nucleotides read TGTGCCAGCCGCCGTCCGGGGAACACCGGGGAGCTGTTTTTT.

This chain links TRBV11-2 with TRBJ2-3, with D perhaps matching TRBD2 (6 bases). The germline V gene encodes CDR1 SGHAT and CDR2 FQNNGV. The V and J ends lost 3 bases and 1 base respectively, with 14 bases between them. The CDR3 sequence is 16 residues long. The chain's CDR3 is CASSFGGSSGTDTQYF. CDR3 in DNA: TGTGCCAGCAGCTTTGGAGGGTCCTCGGGCACAGATACGCAGTATTTT.